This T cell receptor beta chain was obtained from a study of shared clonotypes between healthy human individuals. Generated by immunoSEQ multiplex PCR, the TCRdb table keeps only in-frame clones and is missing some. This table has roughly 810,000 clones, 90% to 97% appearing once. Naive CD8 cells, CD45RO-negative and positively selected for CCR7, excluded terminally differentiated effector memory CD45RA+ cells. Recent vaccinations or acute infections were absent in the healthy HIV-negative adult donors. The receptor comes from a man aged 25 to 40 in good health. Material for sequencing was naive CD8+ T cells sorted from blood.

CDR3 residues: CASSVTTGGADSPLHF. CDR3 DNA sequence: TGTGCCAGCAGCGTTACAACAGGGGGCGCAGATTCACCCCTCCACTTT. This rearrangement joins TRBV9 to TRBJ1-6; 9 bases are a match to TRBD1. V lost 2 bases, J lost 8 bases, and 8 bases stayed unmatched. In germline, CDR1 is SGDLS, CDR2 YYNGEE. CDR3 length: 16 amino acids. The complete variable domain, with remaining parts taken from reference TRBV9 and TRBJ1-6, reads DSGVTQTPKHLITATGQRVTLRCSPRSGDLSVYWYQQSLDQGLQFLIQYYNGEERAKGNILERFSAQQFPDLHSELNLSSLELGDSALYFCASSVTTGGADSPLHFGNGTRLTVT.